This TCR beta chain was profiled in a study of post-analysis software for immune sequencing data. Sequencing libraries made from TCR beta cDNA carried unique molecular identifiers. TCRdb redid the calling of the PCR reads with MiXCR, one entry per CDR3 protein. Of hundreds of thousands of distinct CDR3 sequences detected, around 40% appear once; the ten largest clones hold roughly 1.8%. The receptor was derived from a girl aged 10 to 17 with multiple sclerosis. Sequenced: blood.

CDR3 sequence: CSVEAITSGSNEQFF. The CDR3 region has the DNA TGCAGCGTTGAGGCAATAACTAGCGGGAGCAATGAGCAGTTCTTC. This sequence joins TRBV29-1 and TRBJ2-1; 11 nucleotides align to TRBD2. The CDR3 runs to 15 residues. Germline V CDR1 and CDR2: SQVTM, ANQGSEA. With 3 bases clipped from V and 6 bases from J, the junction kept 7 bases outside the gene matches.